This TCR beta chain is drawn from a study of early T cells in non-severe SARS-CoV-2 infection. At the level of the study: The input, bulk RNA from unsorted whole blood, was sequenced, and chains were unpaired. Study-level findings and limits: Comparison of clonotypes with VDJdb favored anti-spike CD8 responses while missing private and CD4 specificities.

Germline CDR1 is SGDLS and CDR2 is YYNGEE. The CDR3 totals 17 residues. V was pared by 3 bases and J by 4 bases, with 6 bases of the junction left unmatched. Unique molecular identifiers were attached to individual cDNA molecules. TCRdb fed the 5' RACE reads into MiXCR, producing one record per CDR3 protein. The data show about 70,000 distinct CDR3 sequences, with more than 14% seen just once and roughly 4.2% held by the top ten. About this clonotype itself: Its antigen is not known.

The sequences come from whole blood, collected at baseline. The chain uses TRBV9 and TRBJ2-2; 13 positions match TRBD2. The source is an adult who was a healthcare worker with PCR-confirmed SARS-CoV-2 infection or an uninfected control (not recorded which). The CDR3 bases are TGTGCCAGCAGCGGCGGACTAGCGGGAGAGGTCACCGGGGAGCTGTTTTTT. It encodes CASSGGLAGEVTGELFF.